This is a list of T cell receptor beta chains from one sample in a study of OX40 agonist ivuxolimab in advanced cancers. The data were produced by immunoSEQ multiplex PCR, yet TCRdb's version contains in-frame clones alone and is incomplete. The repertoire consists of approximately 74,000 clones, with 80% to 95% occurring once and the leading ten covering 0.25% to 0.35%. This specimen was CD4+ or CD8+ T cells sorted from blood, taken in a trial of the OX40 agonist ivuxolimab. These TCRs come from an adult with an advanced solid tumor such as melanoma, head and neck, liver or kidney cancer. CDR3s include the opening cysteine and the closing phenylalanine or tryptophan. The D gene is left open where the match is weak. Some rows mark clone size as missing; the rest say once, few, many or name a class of expanded clone.

d_gene	j_gene	abundance	v_gene	CDR3nt	CDR3aa
TRBD2	TRBJ2-2	.	TRBV28	TGTGCCAGCACGGACGGGAGGGCCGGTCAAACCGGGGAGCTGTTTTTT	CASTDGRAGQTGELFF
.	TRBJ2-7	.	TRBV30	TGTGCCTGGAGCGGGCCGACCTACGAGCAGTACTTC	CAWSGPTYEQYF
.	TRBJ1-2	.	TRBV30	TGTGCCTGGAGTGTAGCGACAGAGATATACTATGGCTACACCTTC	CAWSVATEIYYGYTF
.	TRBJ1-1	.	TRBV6-5	TGTGCCAGCAGTTACTCATCAAGGAACACTGAAGCTTTCTTT	CASSYSSRNTEAFF
TRBD2	TRBJ2-1	once	TRBV19	TGTGCCAGCAGACTAGCGGGACATAAAACCTACAATGAGCAGTTCTTC	CASRLAGHKTYNEQFF
.	TRBJ1-1	.	TRBV5-1	TGCGCCAGCAGCCAGCAAGAAACAGTGAACACTGAAGCTTTCTTT	CASSQQETVNTEAFF
TRBD2	TRBJ2-5	.	TRBV6-6	TGTGCCAGCAGTTACAGCGGGGTATGGTGGGAGACCCAGTACTTC	CASSYSGVWWETQYF
.	TRBJ1-2	.	TRBV2	TGTGCCAGCACTAACCGCGGGAGGGCTGGCTACACCTTC	CASTNRGRAGYTF
.	TRBJ2-7	once	TRBV19	TGTGCCAGTAGCGGGGGGCCAACTTCCTACGAGCAGTACTTC	CASSGGPTSYEQYF
.	TRBJ2-7	once	TRBV7-2	TGTGCCAGCAGCTTAGCGGGAGGATACTCCTACGAGCAGTACTTC	CASSLAGGYSYEQYF
TRBD1	TRBJ2-1	once	TRBV13	TGTGCCAGCAGCTCGATCGGGACAGGGGGCTACAATGAGCAGTTCTTC	CASSSIGTGGYNEQFF
TRBD2	TRBJ2-2	.	TRBV5-1	TGCGCCAGCAGCTTGGAACTAGCGGGGTTCACCGGGGAGCTGTTTTTT	CASSLELAGFTGELFF
.	TRBJ1-1	few	TRBV27	TGTGCCAGCAGTTTATTGTCAGGGGCTCGCACTGAAGCTTTCTTT	CASSLLSGARTEAFF
.	TRBJ1-1	.	TRBV5-5	TGTGCCAGCAGCCCTCCCCTGGGAAACACTGAAGCTTTCTTT	CASSPPLGNTEAFF
TRBD1	TRBJ2-1	.	TRBV18	TGTGCCAGCTCACCCTTTGACAGGGCCAGCTCCTACAATGAGCAGTTCTTC	CASSPFDRASSYNEQFF
TRBD2	TRBJ2-2	.	TRBV12-5	TGTGCTAGTGGTTTAGTAGCGGGAGGGATGGGCACCGGGGAGCTGTTTTTT	CASGLVAGGMGTGELFF
.	TRBJ2-7	.	TRBV7-3	TGTGCCAGCAGCTTAGCGACAGGAATAACCTACGAGCAGTACTTC	CASSLATGITYEQYF
TRBD1	TRBJ1-5	.	TRBV18	TGTGCCAGCTCACCGGACAGGAATAGCAATCAGCCCCAGCATTTT	CASSPDRNSNQPQHF
TRBD2	TRBJ2-7	.	TRBV4-1	TGCGCCAGCAGCCAAGATTTGAGGGAGGGCCGTTCGCTCGAGCAGTACTTC	CASSQDLREGRSLEQYF
TRBD1	TRBJ1-1	.	TRBV19	TGTGCCAGTAGTGTACCAACAGGGGGGAACACTGAAGCTTTCTTT	CASSVPTGGNTEAFF
TRBD2	TRBJ2-1	.	TRBV2	TGTGCCAGTGGACTAGCGGGAGGGCCCTCGGATGAGCAGTTCTTC	CASGLAGGPSDEQFF
TRBD1	TRBJ1-2	.	TRBV5-4	TGTGCCAGCAGTTCCGGGACAGAGCTCTATGGCTACACCTTC	CASSSGTELYGYTF
TRBD1	TRBJ2-7	.	TRBV28	TGTGCCAGCAGTAAAGGACAGGGAACTCTGTACGAGCAGTACTTC	CASSKGQGTLYEQYF
TRBD1	TRBJ1-6	.	TRBV25-1	TGTGCCAGCAGCCAGGGGGGCTCAACTTCACCCCTCCACTTT	CASSQGGSTSPLHF
.	TRBJ1-1	.	TRBV9	TGTGCCAGCAGCATTGACACAATGAACACTGAAGCTTTCTTT	CASSIDTMNTEAFF
TRBD1	TRBJ2-7	.	TRBV29-1	TGCAGCGTCCGGGACAGGTACTACGGGCAGTACTTC	CSVRDRYYGQYF
TRBD1	TRBJ2-1	once	TRBV5-4	TGTGCCAGCAGCCCCGGACAGGGTACGTACAATGAGCAGTTCTTC	CASSPGQGTYNEQFF
.	TRBJ1-1	.	TRBV6-1	TGTGCCAGCAGTGAAGCATGGGGGGGGTTGAACACTGAAGCTTTCTTT	CASSEAWGGLNTEAFF
.	TRBJ2-1	once	TRBV2	TGTGCCAGCCGAAGGACCTTCGAGTACTACAATGAGCAGTTCTTC	CASRRTFEYYNEQFF
.	TRBJ2-1	.	TRBV10-3	TGTGCCATCAGTGGGGGGGTTGAGCAGTTCTTC	CAISGGVEQFF
.	TRBJ1-5	.	TRBV5-6	TGTGCCAGCAGCTTGAACGCATGGATCGAATTCCAGCCCCAGCATTTT	CASSLNAWIEFQPQHF
.	TRBJ2-7	.	TRBV28	TGTGCCAGCAAATTAGCGCCTAGCTCCTACGAGCAGTACTTC	CASKLAPSSYEQYF
.	TRBJ1-1	.	TRBV27	TGTGCCAGCATGAACAGCTATGAAGCTTTCTTT	CASMNSYEAFF
.	TRBJ2-7	once	TRBV18	TGTGCCAGCTCACCACCTTCTGGGGTGTACGGCGAGCAGTACTTC	CASSPPSGVYGEQYF
.	TRBJ1-1	.	TRBV6-5	TGTGCCAGCAGTTACAGGGGTCTGGGAAGCACTGAAGCTTTCTTT	CASSYRGLGSTEAFF
.	TRBJ2-1	.	TRBV28	TGTGCCAGCAGTTTAAGGTTGACCGGACTTAATTACAATGAGCAGTTCTTC	CASSLRLTGLNYNEQFF
.	TRBJ2-1	.	TRBV5-1	TGCGCCAGCAGCTGGTCGGGCTTGGATGAGCAGTTCTTC	CASSWSGLDEQFF
.	TRBJ2-5	.	TRBV27	TGTGCCAGCAGTTTAGGACCTACCCTGGAGCAGTACTTC	CASSLGPTLEQYF
.	TRBJ1-5	once	TRBV27	TGTGCCAGCAGTTTTAACGGGGGAAGTCAGCCCCAGCATTTT	CASSFNGGSQPQHF
.	TRBJ1-5	.	TRBV6-1	TGTGCCAGCAGAGTGTCGCAGGGGAGCAATCAGCCCCAGCATTTT	CASRVSQGSNQPQHF
.	TRBJ2-5	.	TRBV5-4	TGTGCCAGCAGCCAAGAAGGTCAAAACCAAGAGACCCAGTACTTC	CASSQEGQNQETQYF
.	TRBJ2-2	.	TRBV19	TGTGCCAGTAGTATAGGAATGGGACACGGAGAGCTGTTTTTT	CASSIGMGHGELFF
TRBD1	TRBJ2-2	.	TRBV5-6	TGTGCCAGCAGTCATCCCCCCGGGACAGGGAAATCCGGGGAGCTGTTTTTT	CASSHPPGTGKSGELFF
TRBD1	TRBJ1-2	.	TRBV11-2	TGTGCCAGCAGCCCATCGGGACAGATCAACTATGGCTACACCTTC	CASSPSGQINYGYTF
TRBD1	TRBJ1-4	once	TRBV7-9	TGTGCCAGCAACCCGGGACAGGGGGCAAAAAGGCCGAATGAAAAACTGTTTTTT	CASNPGQGAKRPNEKLFF
.	TRBJ2-6	.	TRBV5-1	TGCGCCAGCAGCAGGGTCCCTAGCTCTGGGGCCAACGTCCTGACTTTC	CASSRVPSSGANVLTF